The rows below give T cell receptor beta chains drawn from one sample of a study of blood T cell repertoires in COVID-19. Here immunoSEQ multiplex PCR was the method, and the copy in TCRdb shows in-frame clones only, minus some. The sample has 70,000 to 75,000 clones; about 84% are singletons. Sequencing used peripheral blood. The receptors were sampled from a woman aged 55-70 years with acute or convalescent COVID-19. Each CDR3 is given with its conserved first and last residue. A D gene is named only where the DNA matches it firmly. Clone size appears in some rows only: once, few, many, or a class for an expanded clone.

15	TRBV6-5	TRBJ1-5	TRBD1	once	CASSLRTGSNQPQHF	TGTGCCAGCAGCCTTCGGACAGGGTCGAATCAGCCCCAGCATTTT
16	TRBV5-1	TRBJ2-2	TRBD2	NA	CASSLNSGRTTGELFF	TGCGCCAGCAGCTTAAATAGCGGGAGAACAACCGGGGAGCTGTTTTTT
17	TRBV9	TRBJ2-4	TRBD2	NA	CASSVGSSGMSQNIQYF	TGTGCCAGCAGCGTAGGTAGTAGCGGGATGAGCCAAAACATTCAGTACTTC
15	TRBV5-3	TRBJ2-2	NA	NA	CARSPTGRDTGELFF	TGTGCCAGAAGCCCTACAGGGCGGGACACCGGGGAGCTGTTTTTT
14	TRBV18	TRBJ1-6	NA	NA	CASSPEQFTVSLHF	TGTGCCAGCTCACCGGAACAGTTTACAGTTAGCCTCCACTTT
13	TRBV28	TRBJ2-7	TRBD2	many	CASGTGGSYEQYF	TGTGCCAGCGGGACCGGGGGGAGCTACGAGCAGTACTTC
16	TRBV25-1	TRBJ1-4	TRBD1	NA	CASKGTGAAFGEKLFF	TGTGCCAGCAAAGGGACAGGGGCGGCCTTTGGTGAAAAACTGTTTTTT
15	TRBV4-1	TRBJ1-1	NA	NA	CASSQDYGKGTEAFF	TGCGCCAGCAGCCAAGATTACGGGAAAGGGACTGAAGCTTTCTTT
14	TRBV9	TRBJ1-1	NA	once	CASSVAGGNTEAFF	TGTGCCAGCAGCGTAGCCGGGGGGAACACTGAAGCTTTCTTT
16	TRBV28	TRBJ2-2	NA	NA	CASSLWGGGSPGELFF	TGTGCCAGCAGTTTATGGGGTGGCGGGTCCCCCGGGGAGCTGTTTTTT
19	TRBV13	TRBJ2-2	TRBD2	once	CASSYVRTGTSGNTGELFF	TGTGCCAGCAGCTATGTACGAACCGGGACTAGCGGAAATACCGGGGAGCTGTTTTTT
16	TRBV30	TRBJ1-6	NA	NA	CAWRGGAMEYNSPLHF	TGTGCCTGGAGAGGGGGGGCGATGGAATATAATTCACCCCTCCACTTT
17	TRBV7-2	TRBJ2-5	TRBD2	once	CASSLRGTSGFQETQYF	TGTGCCAGCAGCTTAAGGGGGACTAGCGGGTTCCAAGAGACCCAGTACTTC
17	TRBV18	TRBJ2-5	TRBD2	few	CASSPERTSGGEETQYF	TGTGCCAGCTCACCCGAACGGACTAGCGGGGGGGAAGAGACCCAGTACTTC
14	TRBV5-6	TRBJ2-4	NA	NA	CASSLGRGKNIQYF	TGTGCCAGCAGCTTAGGAAGAGGCAAAAACATTCAGTACTTC
15	TRBV3-1/TRBV3-2	TRBJ1-2	TRBD1	once	CASSQGGGARGGYTF	TGTGCCAGCAGCCAAGGAGGGGGCGCGAGAGGTGGCTACACCTTC
13	TRBV2	TRBJ2-3	TRBD2	NA	CASSGGRTDTQYF	TGTGCCAGTAGCGGGGGCCGCACAGATACGCAGTATTTT
14	TRBV21-1	TRBJ2-7	NA	NA	CASSKGAGFYEQYF	TGTGCCAGCAGCAAAGGGGCCGGATTCTACGAGCAGTACTTC
13	TRBV10-1	TRBJ1-2	TRBD1	few	CASSSDRVDGYTF	TGCGCCAGCAGTTCTGACAGGGTTGACGGCTACACCTTC
15	TRBV7-3	TRBJ2-5	TRBD2	NA	CASSLAGGIQETQYF	TGTGCCAGCAGCTTAGCGGGGGGAATCCAAGAGACCCAGTACTTC
14	TRBV15	TRBJ1-2	TRBD1	NA	CATSRNGQGNGYTF	TGTGCCACCAGCAGAAATGGACAGGGTAACGGCTACACCTTC
16	TRBV11-3	TRBJ2-1	TRBD2	NA	CASSLLASGRYNEQFF	TGTGCCAGCAGCTTGCTAGCTAGCGGGAGATACAATGAGCAGTTCTTC
17	TRBV3-1/TRBV3-2	TRBJ1-4	NA	NA	CASSQEGRGRTNEKLFF	TGTGCCAGCAGCCAAGAGGGTAGGGGCAGGACTAATGAAAAACTGTTTTTT
12	TRBV7-9	TRBJ1-1	TRBD1	NA	CARLDRDTEAFF	TGTGCCAGGTTGGACAGGGACACTGAAGCTTTCTTT
17	TRBV5-1	TRBJ2-7	TRBD2	NA	CASSTLQGLAVSYEQYF	TGCGCCAGCAGCACCTTACAGGGACTAGCGGTCTCCTACGAGCAGTACTTC
14	TRBV5-1	TRBJ1-2	TRBD1	NA	CASSWGQGVDGYTF	TGCGCCAGCAGCTGGGGACAGGGGGTAGATGGCTACACCTTC
15	TRBV5-6	TRBJ2-1	TRBD2	NA	CASSSLAGGPYEQFF	TGTGCCAGCAGCTCACTAGCGGGAGGGCCTTATGAGCAGTTCTTC
14	TRBV15	TRBJ2-7	NA	NA	CATSRERSHYEQYF	TGTGCCACCAGCAGAGAACGGTCCCACTACGAGCAGTACTTC
13	TRBV30	TRBJ1-2	NA	NA	CAWKKGSGYGYTF	TGTGCCTGGAAAAAAGGTTCAGGCTATGGCTACACCTTC
16	TRBV5-1	TRBJ2-1	NA	NA	CASRPGSGRGRNEQFF	TGCGCCAGCAGACCTGGGTCCGGGAGAGGTCGCAATGAGCAGTTCTTC
13	TRBV6-2/TRBV6-3	TRBJ1-1	NA	NA	CASSYTGNTEAFF	TGTGCCAGCAGTTATACGGGGAACACTGAAGCTTTCTTT
17	TRBV6-6	TRBJ1-5	TRBD1	once	CASSGSFGQGGNQPQHF	TGTGCCAGCAGTGGATCCTTTGGACAGGGGGGAAATCAGCCCCAGCATTTT
18	TRBV5-4	TRBJ1-1	NA	NA	CASSRGAGGFEVNTEAFF	TGTGCCAGCAGCCGAGGAGCGGGGGGCTTTGAGGTGAACACTGAAGCTTTCTTT
17	TRBV19	TRBJ2-6	NA	NA	CATFEGWPNTGANVLTF	TGTGCCACATTTGAGGGATGGCCTAATACTGGGGCCAACGTCCTGACTTTC
15	TRBV24-1	TRBJ1-5	NA	NA	CATSDRTRGDQPQHF	TGTGCCACCAGTGATCGGACTCGGGGGGATCAGCCCCAGCATTTT
15	TRBV7-8	TRBJ2-5	TRBD2	NA	CASSLSGGRQETQYF	TGTGCCAGCAGCTTAAGCGGGGGCCGGCAAGAGACCCAGTACTTC
13	TRBV28	TRBJ1-3	NA	NA	CASRVVEGNTIYF	TGTGCCAGCAGGGTTGTAGAGGGAAACACCATATATTTT
12	TRBV10-3	TRBJ1-5	NA	NA	CATRDSNQPQHF	TGTGCCACACGGGATAGCAATCAGCCCCAGCATTTT
12	TRBV28	TRBJ1-5	NA	NA	CASSPLNQPQHF	TGTGCCAGCAGTCCACTGAATCAGCCCCAGCATTTT
13	TRBV7-9	TRBJ1-1	NA	NA	CASSSAGRTEAFF	TGTGCCAGCAGCTCCGCGGGGCGAACAGAAGCTTTCTTT
13	TRBV5-4	TRBJ2-1	NA	NA	CASGGHVTNEQFF	TGTGCCAGCGGGGGACACGTTACTAATGAGCAGTTCTTC
19	TRBV5-8	TRBJ2-5	TRBD2	few	CASSLVFSGRASGGETQYF	TGTGCCAGCAGCTTGGTATTCAGCGGGAGAGCGTCTGGGGGAGAGACCCAGTACTTC
12	TRBV24-1	TRBJ2-5	NA	NA	CATQDSQETQYF	TGTGCCACTCAGGATTCCCAAGAGACCCAGTACTTC
15	TRBV7-3	TRBJ2-1	TRBD2	few	CASSSGLAVNNEQFF	TGTGCCAGCAGCTCGGGACTAGCGGTAAACAATGAGCAGTTCTTC
13	TRBV2	TRBJ2-7	NA	NA	CASSRRTSYEQYF	TGTGCCAGCAGTCGGAGGACCTCCTACGAGCAGTACTTC
12	TRBV2	TRBJ2-7	TRBD1	few	CASSRQGYEQYF	TGTGCCAGCAGCCGACAGGGCTACGAGCAGTACTTC
13	TRBV24-1	TRBJ1-2	NA	NA	CATSGLANYGYTF	TGTGCCACCAGCGGGTTAGCTAACTATGGCTACACCTTC
16	TRBV5-1	TRBJ2-1	TRBD2	NA	CASSSNLAGGHGEQFF	TGCGCCAGCAGTTCTAATCTAGCGGGAGGGCACGGTGAGCAGTTCTTC
18	TRBV11-2	TRBJ2-6	TRBD1	NA	CASSSPTGGSSGANVLTF	TGTGCCAGCAGCTCCCCAACAGGGGGCAGCTCTGGGGCCAACGTCCTGACTTTC
15	TRBV9	TRBJ2-7	TRBD2	NA	CASSTSGSHSYEQYF	TGTGCCAGCAGCACTAGCGGGTCACACTCCTACGAGCAGTACTTC
14	TRBV5-4	TRBJ2-4	TRBD1	NA	CASSLGQGENIQYF	TGTGCCAGCAGCTTGGGACAGGGAGAAAACATTCAGTACTTC
14	TRBV7-9	TRBJ1-3	NA	NA	CASSSGVSHGTIYF	TGTGCCAGCAGCTCAGGGGTCTCCCACGGGACCATATATTTT